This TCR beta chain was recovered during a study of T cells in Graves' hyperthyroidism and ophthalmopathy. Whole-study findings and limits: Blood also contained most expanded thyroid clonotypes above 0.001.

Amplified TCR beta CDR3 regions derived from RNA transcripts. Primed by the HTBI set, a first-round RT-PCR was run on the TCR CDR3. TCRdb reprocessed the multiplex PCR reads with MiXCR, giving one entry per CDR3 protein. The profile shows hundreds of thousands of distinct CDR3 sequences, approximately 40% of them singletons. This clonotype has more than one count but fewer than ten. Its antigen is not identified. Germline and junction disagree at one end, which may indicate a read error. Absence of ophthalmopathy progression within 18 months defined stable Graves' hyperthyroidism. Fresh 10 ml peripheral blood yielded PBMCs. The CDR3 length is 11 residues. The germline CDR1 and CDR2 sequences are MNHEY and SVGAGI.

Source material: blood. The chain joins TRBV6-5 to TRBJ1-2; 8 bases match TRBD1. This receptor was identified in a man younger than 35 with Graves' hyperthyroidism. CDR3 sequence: CASSYKGTGHF. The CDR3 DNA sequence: TGTGCCAGCAGTTATAAGGGGACAGGCCACTTC.